A single sample gave rise to the 21 T cell receptor beta chains below, sequenced in a study of PD-1 blockade in classical Hodgkin lymphoma. Sequenced by immunoSEQ multiplex PCR; TCRdb stores in-frame clones only, minus some. Here the sample spans approximately 79,000 clones, 92% being singletons. All trial patients relapsed after autologous stem cell transplantation. Sequencing used peripheral blood mononuclear cells (PBMCs), obtained before the second cycle of nivolumab. These receptors came from a human donor with classical Hodgkin lymphoma.

The rearrangement uses TRBV28 and TRBJ2-7; the D gene is possibly TRBD2 (5 bases). Trimming removed 5 bases at V and 6 bases at J, with 11 bases between. Germline V gene data show CDR1 as MDHEN and CDR2 as SYDVKM. The CDR3 loop spans 12 amino acids. The CDR3 DNA sequence: TGTGCCAGCAGTGCCGGACTTGGCGAGCAGTACTTC. Translated, it gives CASSAGLGEQYF.

The genes are TRBV19 and TRBJ2-3; no definite D call. V lost 9 bases, J lost 2 bases, and 6 bases lay in between. This CDR3 comprises 11 residues. The germline gives CDR1 LNHDA, CDR2 SQIVND (reference sequence). As DNA, the CDR3 is TGTGCCAGCGCATACACAGATACGCAGTATTTT. It yields the protein CASAYTDTQYF.

CDR3 sequence reads: CASSYLAETSLPYEQYF. The CDR3 DNA reads as TGTGCCAGTAGCTATCTAGCGGAGACCTCCCTACCCTACGAGCAGTACTTC. This chain joins TRBV19 and TRBJ2-7, with 7 bases lining up with TRBD2. The CDR3 runs to 17 residues. With 6 bases clipped from V and 2 bases from J, the junction kept 16 bases outside the gene matches. The germline CDR1 and CDR2 sequences are LNHDA and SQIVND (reference sequence).

This chain links TRBV18 with TRBJ2-5; the match to TRBD1 covers 9 bases. The CDR3 is 15 residues long. Germline assignment: CDR1 KGHSH and CDR2 LQKENI. V lost 0 bases and J lost 5; bases outside the gene matches: 4. The CDR3 protein is CASSPPGQGKETQYF. The DNA for the CDR3 is TGTGCCAGCTCACCACCTGGACAGGGGAAGGAGACCCAGTACTTC.

This chain connects TRBV28 to TRBJ2-7, with TRBD1 as a possible D gene (5 bases). V gave up 5 bases and J gave up 0 bases, with 11 bases separating them. The CDR3 contains 14 residues. The V gene's germline CDR1 is MDHEN and CDR2 SYDVKM. CDR3 DNA sequence: TGTGCCAGCAGTCTCCAGGGAAGCTCCTACGAGCAGTACTTC. Encoded protein: CASSLQGSSYEQYF.

This chain uses TRBV19 with TRBJ1-4; TRBD1 matches at 7 bases. Germline values: CDR1 LNHDA, CDR2 SQIVND (reference sequence). The CDR3 loop spans 14 amino acids. Germline trimming cut 6 bases from V and 7 bases from J; bases unmatched to any gene: 8. The CDR3 protein is CASSHPGQVEKLFF. The CDR3 coding sequence is TGTGCCAGTAGCCATCCCGGACAGGTTGAAAAACTGTTTTTT.

This rearrangement joins TRBV5-5 to TRBJ1-5; D ambiguous. With 5 bases removed from V and 3 bases from J, the gap between germline ends came to 15 bases. The CDR3 extends over 15 amino acids. Germline V gene data show CDR1 as SGHKS and CDR2 as YYEKEE (reference sequence). CDR3 residues: CASRRDPLANQPQHF. Here the CDR3 DNA reads TGTGCCAGCAGACGAGACCCTCTCGCCAATCAGCCCCAGCATTTT. The whole variable domain, remainder taken from reference TRBV5-5 and TRBJ1-5, is DAGVTQSPTHLIKTRGQQVTLRCSPISGHKSVSWYQQVLGQGPQFIFQYYEKEERGRGNFPDRFSARQFPNYSSELNVNALLLGDSALYLCASRRDPLANQPQHFGDGTRLSIL.

The chain uses TRBV6-5 and TRBJ2-2, with a weak D call TRBD1 (7 bases). The CDR3 totals 15 residues. CDR1 is MNHEY, CDR2 SVGAGI, per germline. The V end lost 6 bases, the J end lost 4 bases, and 15 bases lay between the germline ends. This CDR3 reads CASRGRGAGTGELFF. The CDR3 nucleotides are TGTGCCAGCAGAGGCAGGGGGGCGGGCACCGGGGAGCTGTTTTTT.

This clone was recorded once. For the CDR3, the DNA is TGTGCCAGCAGTGAAGTGGCCTTGCTCGGGCCCCAGCATTTT. Amino acid sequence: CASSEVALLGPQHF. The J gene is TRBJ1-5, the V gene TRBV6-1; D not certain. CDR3 length: 14 amino acids. Per the germline V gene, CDR1 is MNHNS and CDR2 is SASEGT. Trimming took 1 base from V and 9 from J, leaving 13 bases between them.

As DNA, the CDR3 is TGTGCCAGCAGTAGGACGCTGGAGGTCCACGAGCAGTACTTC. This translates into CASSRTLEVHEQYF. The chain couples TRBV6-5 to TRBJ2-7, with D possibly matching TRBD2 (5 bases). The CDR3 runs 14 residues. Germline CDR1 MNHEY, CDR2 SVGAGI. Deletions cut 5 bases from V and 5 bases from J, with 16 bases between.

The gene calls are TRBV12-5 and TRBJ1-4; TRBD1 is a possible D gene (6 bases). The CDR3 has 15 residues. Germline V gene data show CDR1 as LGHNT and CDR2 as FRNRAP. The V end lost 0 bases, the J end lost 8 bases, and 13 bases lay between the germline ends. As DNA, the CDR3 is TGTGCTAGTGGTTTGGTACAGGGACTAGTCGAAAAACTGTTTTTT. Protein sequence: CASGLVQGLVEKLFF.

The rearrangement joins TRBV19 to TRBJ1-5; 11 nucleotides line up with TRBD1. J lost 9 bases, V lost 1 base, and 5 bases had no gene match. This CDR3 is built from 15 residues. The germline V gene encodes CDR1 LNHDA and CDR2 SQIVND (reference sequence). CDR3 nucleotides: TGTGCCAGTAGTATAGGGACAGGGGGCGTATGGCCCCAGCATTTT. It is translated as CASSIGTGGVWPQHF.

This clone was seen just once. The chain carries TRBV29-1 and TRBJ2-1, with 12 nucleotides matching TRBD2. Germline V CDR1 and CDR2: SQVTM, ANQGSEA. The CDR3 spans 16 residues. V trimming: 2 bases; J trimming: 2 bases; junction bases outside the gene matches: 4. This chain's CDR3 is CSVEWSSGRAYNEQFF. As DNA, the CDR3 is TGCAGCGTTGAATGGTCTAGCGGGAGGGCCTACAATGAGCAGTTCTTC.

This chain uses TRBV28 with TRBJ2-5, with 8 bases that match TRBD1. Germline V CDR1 and CDR2: MDHEN, SYDVKM. J was trimmed by 5 bases and V by 8 bases; bases with no gene match: 10. The CDR3 sequence is 14 residues long. This CDR3 is CASSYDRGRETQYF. In DNA, the CDR3 is TGTGCCAGCTCATACGACAGGGGCAGGGAGACCCAGTACTTC. Based on the CDR3 plus reference TRBV28 and TRBJ2-5, the full variable domain is DVKVTQSSRYLVKRTGEKVFLECVQDMDHENMFWYRQDPGLGLRLIYFSYDVKMKEKGDIPEGYSVSREKKERFSLILESASTNQTSMYLCASSYDRGRETQYFGPGTRLLVL.

This chain joins TRBV19 and TRBJ1-5; 9 bases are shared with TRBD1. Germline V lookup: CDR1 LNHDA, CDR2 SQIVND (reference sequence). With 5 bases clipped from V and 7 bases from J, the junction kept 6 bases outside the gene matches. The CDR3 loop spans 14 amino acids. The CDR3 region has the DNA TGTGCCAGTAGTGAACAGGGGGCAGGGCAGCCCCAGCATTTT. Protein: CASSEQGAGQPQHF.

The chain carries TRBV27 and TRBJ2-7; TRBD2 matches 7 bases. J was trimmed by 3 bases and V by 2 bases; bases with no gene match: 1. CDR1 and CDR2 (germline): MNHEY, SMNVEV (reference sequence). This CDR3 is 13 amino acids long. CDR3 nucleotides: TGTGCCAGCAGTTTAAGGGACTACTACGAGCAGTACTTC. Translated, it gives CASSLRDYYEQYF.

The V gene is TRBV9, the J gene TRBJ1-1, with D maybe TRBD1 (5 bases). The CDR3 has 16 residues. Between the trimmed V and J ends, which lost 0 bases and 1 base, there was a span of 13 bases. The germline gives CDR1 SGDLS, CDR2 YYNGEE. The CDR3 nucleotides read TGTGCCAGCAGCGTAGCTGGGGCCAGGCGGAACACTGAAGCTTTCTTT. It translates to CASSVAGARRNTEAFF.

The chain uses TRBV2 and TRBJ1-2; 7 nucleotides agree with TRBD1. V lost 6 bases and J lost 4; bases outside the gene matches: 8. The germline gives CDR1 SNHLY, CDR2 FYNNEI. CDR3 length: 14 residues. This CDR3 is CASRPSGQFYGYTF. Written as DNA, the CDR3 is TGTGCCAGCAGGCCCTCGGGACAGTTCTATGGCTACACCTTC. Looking up the rest from reference TRBV2 and TRBJ1-2 gives the full variable domain: EPEVTQTPSHQVTQMGQEVILRCVPISNHLYFYWYRQILGQKVEFLVSFYNNEISEKSEIFDDQFSVERPDGSNFTLKIRSTKLEDSAMYFCASRPSGQFYGYTFGSGTRLTVV.

This sequence joins TRBV29-1 and TRBJ2-1; D is undetermined. V lost 7 bases and J 8 bases, leaving 9 bases between the germline ends. This CDR3 has 10 amino acids. Germline V lookup: CDR1 SQVTM, CDR2 ANQGSEA. The DNA for the CDR3 is TGCAGCGCTGAGGTGGATGAGCAGTTCTTC. It codes for CSAEVDEQFF.

The gene calls are TRBV25-1 and TRBJ2-7; weak D call: TRBD1 (5 bases). CDR3 size: 14 residues. The germline gives CDR1 MGHDK, CDR2 SYGVNS. Trimming cost V 1 base and J 3 bases, with 10 bases left between them. The CDR3 is CASSEWGAYYEQYF. The CDR3 DNA sequence: TGTGCCAGCAGTGAATGGGGCGCATACTACGAGCAGTACTTC.

The V call is TRBV27, the J call TRBJ2-3; 10 bases fit TRBD2. With V trimmed by 3 bases and J by 4 bases, 4 bases remained unmatched. The CDR3 extends over 15 amino acids. The germline gives CDR1 MNHEY, CDR2 SMNVEV (reference sequence). DNA of the CDR3: TGTGCCAGCAGTTTGAGACTAGCGGGCTCAGATACGCAGTATTTT. Its protein product is CASSLRLAGSDTQYF.